A single sample gave rise to the 10 T cell receptor beta chains below, sequenced in a study of shared clonotypes between healthy human individuals. Profiled with immunoSEQ multiplex PCR; TCRdb holds only in-frame clones, not every one. The sample includes about 1.1 million clones, roughly 80% of them seen just once. The sequenced material came from memory CD4+ T cells from PBMCs. The subset here: CD45RA-negative fraction. These receptors came from a young man in good health. Some clones in this sample may be carry-over from other donors' samples.

This chain connects TRBV5-6 to TRBJ2-7, with TRBD1 identical over 8 bases. V lost 4 bases, J lost 5 bases, and 11 bases stayed unmatched. CDR1 and CDR2 from the germline V gene are SGHDT and YYEEEE. CDR3 length equals 15 residues. The CDR3 DNA is TGTGCCAGCAGCCCGCGACGGACAGGGTATGACGAGCAGTACTTC. Its protein product is CASSPRRTGYDEQYF.

The rearrangement links TRBV19 to TRBJ1-4, with D tentatively TRBD1 (6 bases). The V and J ends lost 7 bases and 0 bases respectively, with 15 bases between them. Germline V gene lookup returns CDR1 LNHDA and CDR2 SQIVND (reference sequence). This CDR3 region has 16 residues. The CDR3 DNA reads TGTGCCAGTACAGGGTCGGGGGGCGCAACTAATGAAAAACTGTTTTTT. Protein: CASTGSGGATNEKLFF.

Notes on this clone: The sample has other DNA sequences that encode this CDR3 too. The V gene is TRBV5-4, the J gene TRBJ1-1, with a weak D call TRBD1 (5 bases). Between the trimmed V and J ends, which lost 2 bases and 5 bases, there was a span of 13 bases. This CDR3 contains 14 residues. The germline gives CDR1 SGHNT, CDR2 YYREEE (reference sequence). The DNA of the CDR3 is TGTGCCAGCAGCTTCCGGGGACCGGGGACTGAAGCTTTCTTT. Its translation is CASSFRGPGTEAFF.

This rearrangement joins TRBV6-6 to TRBJ1-2, with D unresolved. From germline, CDR1 is MNHNY and CDR2 SVGAGI (reference sequence). Trimming cost V 7 bases and J 4 bases, with 13 bases left between them. The CDR3 length is 13 residues. The CDR3 reads CASTLQLTYGYTF. CDR3 nucleotides: TGTGCCAGCACCCTACAGCTCACCTATGGCTACACCTTC.

The chain has TRBV30 and TRBJ2-2; D gene ambiguous. Trimming removed 5 bases at V and 4 bases at J, with 11 bases between. The CDR3 loop spans 13 amino acids. Germline lookup yields CDR1 GTSNPN and CDR2 SVGIG (reference sequence). CDR3 DNA: TGTGCCTGGGTCAACAAGAGCACCGGGGAGCTGTTTTTT. Amino acids: CAWVNKSTGELFF.

The chain links TRBV4-1 to TRBJ1-5; weak D call: TRBD1 (5 bases). V was shortened by 0 bases and J by 6 bases, with 12 bases between the two germline ends. The germline CDR1 and CDR2 sequences are MGHRA and YSYEKL. There are 15 residues in the CDR3. CDR3 nucleotides: TGCGCCAGCAGCCAAGATTCTCTGGGGGGTCAGCCCCAGCATTTT. Protein: CASSQDSLGGQPQHF.

In its sample, this clone was seen once. The chain is built from TRBV19 and TRBJ2-3; D is perhaps TRBD2 (5 bases). The CDR3 spans 13 residues. Germline V gene lookup returns CDR1 LNHDA and CDR2 SQIVND (reference sequence). V lost 5 bases and J 4 bases, leaving 10 bases between the germline ends. DNA of the CDR3: TGTGCCAGTAGTTCTAGCCATGCAGATACGCAGTATTTT. Encoded protein: CASSSSHADTQYF.

The chain joins TRBV6-1 to TRBJ2-7, with D possibly being TRBD2 (6 bases). Trimming took 1 base from V and 2 from J, leaving 12 bases between them. Looked up from germline, CDR1 is MNHNS and CDR2 is SASEGT. This CDR3 spans 15 amino acids. The CDR3 nucleotides read TGTGCCAGCAGTGAAGGTCCGACGGGAGCCTACGAGCAGTACTTC. Its protein product is CASSEGPTGAYEQYF.

This clone has just a few counts. Other DNA sequences in this sample translate to the same CDR3. The chain joins TRBV11-3 to TRBJ1-3; D remains unclear. The V end lost 4 bases, the J end lost 2 bases, and 3 bases lay between the germline ends. The CDR3 loop spans 12 amino acids. The germline CDR1 and CDR2 sequences are SGHNT and YENEEA. In nucleotides, the CDR3 is TGTGCCAGCAGCTCAACTGGAAACACCATATATTTT. Translation gives CASSSTGNTIYF.

The V call is TRBV19, the J call TRBJ2-3, with TRBD1 matching over 10 bases. Germline trimming cut 4 bases from V and 4 bases from J; bases unmatched to any gene: 5. From germline, CDR1 is LNHDA and CDR2 SQIVND (reference sequence). The CDR3 runs to 15 residues. For the CDR3, the DNA is TGTGCCAGTAGTACCGGGACAGGGGCGGCAGATACGCAGTATTTT. Translating it yields CASSTGTGAADTQYF.